These 25 T cell receptor beta chains were all obtained from the same sample, sequenced in a study of blood T cell repertoires in COVID-19. Profiled with immunoSEQ multiplex PCR; TCRdb holds only in-frame clones, not every one. The sample lists 80,000 to 90,000 clones, around nine tenths occurring once. Sequenced input: peripheral blood. Every receptor here comes from a man aged 40-50 years with acute or convalescent COVID-19.

The V gene is TRBV7-8, the J gene TRBJ1-2, with a tentative D call TRBD1 (6 bases). The germline V and J ends were trimmed by 2 bases and 8 bases, with 12 bases remaining between them. The CDR3 runs to 13 residues. Germline CDR1 SGHVS, CDR2 FQNEAQ. The CDR3 DNA is TGTGCCAGCAGCTTATCACAGGGTGGCGGCTACACCTTC. Its protein product is CASSLSQGGGYTF.

V and J are TRBV6-2 or TRBV6-3 and TRBJ2-6, with TRBD1 identical over 9 bases. Germline CDR1 and CDR2: MNHEY and SVGEGT. After removal of 6 bases from V and 5 bases from J, the junction contained 8 bases not matched to a gene. This CDR3 region has 16 residues. CDR3 loop: CASSTGQGGWANVLTF. The CDR3 DNA reads as TGTGCCAGCAGCACGGGACAGGGAGGGTGGGCCAACGTCCTGACTTTC.

The V call is TRBV3-1 (or the pseudogene TRBV3-2), the J call TRBJ2-7; 9 bases fit TRBD1. J gave up 7 bases and V 0 bases, and 7 bases lay outside the gene matches. This CDR3 region has 15 residues. Germline V gives CDR1 LGHDT, CDR2 YNNKEL (reference sequence). CDR3 DNA: TGTGCCAGCAGCCAAGATCCGGGACAGGGAAGGGAGCAGTACTTC. Translated, it gives CASSQDPGQGREQYF.

The CDR3 here is CATSRRNRGETQYF. The DNA for the CDR3 is TGTGCCACCAGCAGAAGGAACAGGGGGGAGACCCAGTACTTC. The chain uses TRBV15 and TRBJ2-5, with 8 nucleotides matching TRBD1. Trimming cost V 2 bases and J 5 bases; bases outside gene matches: 4. Germline loops: CDR1 LNHNV, CDR2 YYDKDF (reference sequence). This CDR3 region has 14 residues.

The chain recombines TRBV2 with TRBJ1-6; tentative D call: TRBD1 (5 bases). Looked up from germline, CDR1 is SNHLY and CDR2 is FYNNEI. Trimming cost V 2 bases and J 5 bases, with 10 bases left between them. This CDR3 comprises 15 residues. CDR3 sequence reads: CASSEIGHNNSPLHF. DNA of the CDR3: TGTGCCAGCAGTGAAATAGGACACAATAATTCACCCCTCCACTTT.

This clone was seen once. CDR3 nucleotides: TGCGCCAGCAGCTCCCCGCCGACAGGGGACGGAAACACCATATATTTT. Translation: CASSSPPTGDGNTIYF. The chain recombines TRBV5-1 with TRBJ1-3; 8 bases align to TRBD1. The CDR3 contains 16 residues. J was trimmed by 4 bases and V by 3 bases; bases with no gene match: 9. Per germline, CDR1 SGHRS and CDR2 YFSETQ.

The V and J genes are TRBV7-9 and TRBJ2-5, with D perhaps TRBD2 (5 bases). The germline gives CDR1 SEHNR, CDR2 FQNEAQ (reference sequence). Between the trimmed V and J ends, which lost 4 bases and 2 bases, there was a span of 20 bases. This CDR3 has 17 residues. CDR3 loop: CASSSAGILPPQETQYF. Written as DNA, the CDR3 is TGTGCCAGCAGCTCCGCGGGTATATTGCCCCCACAAGAGACCCAGTACTTC.

The table lists this clone with a count of one. The V gene is TRBV11-3, the J gene TRBJ2-2; the D is unclear. The V and J ends lost 1 base and 1 base respectively, with 4 bases between them. This CDR3 is built from 14 residues. Germline V gives CDR1 SGHNT, CDR2 YENEEA. CDR3 protein: CASSLAKNTGELFF. The CDR3 DNA follows: TGTGCCAGCAGCTTAGCCAAGAACACCGGGGAGCTGTTTTTT.

J is TRBJ1-1 and V is TRBV3-1 (or the pseudogene TRBV3-2); possible D gene TRBD1, 6 bases. V lost 1 base, J lost 6 bases, and 24 bases lay in between. The germline V gene encodes CDR1 LGHDT and CDR2 YNNKEL (reference sequence). The CDR3 has 18 residues. CDR3 in amino acids: CASSQVIFGGQTYSEAFF. The CDR3 DNA is TGTGCCAGCAGCCAAGTTATCTTCGGAGGACAGACATATTCTGAAGCTTTCTTT.

The rearrangement joins TRBV7-8 to TRBJ2-1; 10 positions agree with TRBD2. After removal of 4 bases from V and 15 bases from J, the junction contained 12 bases not matched to a gene. Germline-derived CDR1 and CDR2 are SGHVS and FQNEAQ. This CDR3 is 14 amino acids long. The CDR3 protein is CASSSPALAGVVFF. The CDR3 DNA sequence: TGTGCCAGCAGCTCCCCCGCGCTAGCGGGAGTAGTGTTCTTC.

This clone has ten or more counts. The chain combines TRBV5-1 with TRBJ1-5; 10 nucleotides match TRBD1. V gave up 3 bases and J gave up 8 bases; unmatched junction bases: 5. The CDR3 contains 14 residues. CDR1 and CDR2 from the germline V gene are SGHRS and YFSETQ. The CDR3 DNA reads as TGCGCCAGCAGCTCGACAGGGGGCAGGGAGCCCCAGCATTTT. Its translation is CASSSTGGREPQHF.

The J gene is TRBJ2-6, the V gene TRBV19; 7 bases map to TRBD1. There are 19 residues in the CDR3. CDR1 is LNHDA and CDR2 is SQIVND in the germline V gene (reference sequence). After removal of 4 bases from V and 0 bases from J, the junction contained 12 bases not matched to a gene. The CDR3 is CASSTSPGTEYSGANVLTF. The CDR3 DNA sequence: TGTGCCAGTAGTACCTCCCCCGGGACAGAGTACTCTGGGGCCAACGTCCTGACTTTC.

This clone was picked up a small number of times. This chain joins TRBV30 and TRBJ2-5; TRBD2 aligns across 11 bases. Trimming took 1 base from V and 5 from J; bases not matched to a gene: 6. Germline-derived CDR1 and CDR2 are GTSNPN and SVGIG (reference sequence). CDR3 size: 15 residues. CDR3 nucleotides: TGTGCCTGGAGTGACTCGACTAGCGGGAAGGAGACCCAGTACTTC. Protein: CAWSDSTSGKETQYF.

The chain recombines TRBV2 with TRBJ2-1, with 8 nucleotides matching TRBD2. The CDR3 extends over 13 amino acids. Germline lookup yields CDR1 SNHLY and CDR2 FYNNEI. V shed 2 bases and J 8 bases; nucleotides not matched to a gene: 2. CDR3 nucleotides: TGTGCCAGCAGTGAATGGCGGGAGGATGAGCAGTTCTTC. Translation: CASSEWREDEQFF. The complete variable domain, with remaining parts taken from reference TRBV2 and TRBJ2-1, reads EPEVTQTPSHQVTQMGQEVILRCVPISNHLYFYWYRQILGQKVEFLVSFYNNEISEKSEIFDDQFSVERPDGSNFTLKIRSTKLEDSAMYFCASSEWREDEQFFGPGTRLTVL.

The J gene is TRBJ2-1, the V gene TRBV11-3; TRBD2 matches at 8 bases. Germline CDR1 SGHNT, CDR2 YENEEA. This CDR3 is built from 15 residues. V lost 1 base, J lost 6 bases, and 5 bases stayed unmatched. Here the CDR3 DNA reads TGTGCCAGCAGCTTAGTTACCGGGGGGGCCAATGAGCAGTTCTTC. It codes for CASSLVTGGANEQFF.

This clone was seen a few times. The V gene is TRBV18, the J gene TRBJ2-7; the D is unclear. Germline values: CDR1 KGHSH, CDR2 LQKENI. V lost 3 bases and J lost 1, with 4 bases in between. The CDR3 covers 12 residues. The CDR3 bases are TGTGCCAGCTCACCGCAGTCCTACGAGCAGTACTTC. As protein: CASSPQSYEQYF.

The chain is built from TRBV7-9 and TRBJ1-3; TRBD1 matches 11 bases. The V gene's germline CDR1 is SEHNR and CDR2 FQNEAQ (reference sequence). This CDR3 spans 16 amino acids. Trimming cost V 3 bases and J 4 bases; bases outside gene matches: 5. The chain's CDR3 is CASSFGTGGEGNTIYF. CDR3 bases: TGTGCCAGCAGCTTCGGGACAGGGGGTGAAGGAAACACCATATATTTT.

The CDR3 DNA follows: TGTGCCAGCAGCGTAGCTTTGAGCGGGGCCACTGAAGCTTTCTTT. Translated: CASSVALSGATEAFF. The V call is TRBV9, the J call TRBJ1-1, with a possible D match to TRBD1 (5 bases). CDR3 length equals 15 residues. With 0 bases removed from V and 4 bases from J, the gap between germline ends came to 13 bases. CDR1 SGDLS and CDR2 YYNGEE come from the germline V gene. Together with reference TRBV9 and TRBJ1-1, the CDR3 gives the full variable domain: DSGVTQTPKHLITATGQRVTLRCSPRSGDLSVYWYQQSLDQGLQFLIQYYNGEERAKGNILERFSAQQFPDLHSELNLSSLELGDSALYFCASSVALSGATEAFFGQGTRLTVV.

The rearrangement joins TRBV9 to TRBJ2-5; 12 bases agree with TRBD2. Germline V gene data show CDR1 as SGDLS and CDR2 as YYNGEE. The junction had 2 bases not matched to a gene; V was cut back by 7 bases and J by 7 bases. CDR3 length equals 12 residues. Here the CDR3 reads CASGGLAGTQYF. DNA of the CDR3: TGTGCCAGCGGGGGACTAGCGGGGACCCAGTACTTC.

The chain employs TRBV9 and TRBJ2-1, with TRBD1 identical over 7 bases. CDR3 length: 14 residues. Germline CDR1 SGDLS, CDR2 YYNGEE. V gave up 0 bases and J gave up 4 bases; unmatched junction bases: 1. The CDR3 DNA sequence: TGTGCCAGCAGCGTAGGGGACAGATACAATGAGCAGTTCTTC. This sequence encodes CASSVGDRYNEQFF. The full variable domain, completed using reference TRBV9 and TRBJ2-1, is DSGVTQTPKHLITATGQRVTLRCSPRSGDLSVYWYQQSLDQGLQFLIQYYNGEERAKGNILERFSAQQFPDLHSELNLSSLELGDSALYFCASSVGDRYNEQFFGPGTRLTVL.

The gene calls are TRBV4-1 and TRBJ1-4; TRBD1 agrees at 8 bases. Looked up from germline, CDR1 is MGHRA and CDR2 is YSYEKL. The CDR3 is 19 amino acids. Trimming removed 0 bases from V and 4 bases from J; junction bases left unmatched: 13. CDR3 in amino acids: CASSQDTKFGQGNNEKLFF. As DNA, the CDR3 is TGCGCCAGCAGCCAAGACACAAAGTTCGGACAGGGAAATAATGAAAAACTGTTTTTT.

The chain's CDR3 is CASSRDRENTIYF. CDR3 nucleotide sequence: TGTGCCAGTTCCCGGGACAGGGAAAACACCATATATTTT. This chain connects TRBV6-5 to TRBJ1-3; TRBD1 agrees at 9 bases. The CDR3 loop spans 13 amino acids. Trimming took 9 bases from V and 6 from J; bases not matched to a gene: 6. The germline gives CDR1 MNHEY, CDR2 SVGAGI.

This chain links TRBV27 with TRBJ2-1; D unresolved. Germline V lookup: CDR1 MNHEY, CDR2 SMNVEV (reference sequence). V dropped 3 bases and J dropped 10 bases, with 16 bases sitting between them. The CDR3 totals 14 residues. The DNA of the CDR3 is TGTGCCAGCAGTTTTTCTATTGGTTTGCGCGAGCAGTTCTTC. Encoded protein: CASSFSIGLREQFF.

The chain uses TRBV7-2 and TRBJ2-7; tentatively, D is TRBD1 (6 bases). This CDR3 has 15 amino acids. V was trimmed by 2 bases and J by 9 bases, leaving 20 bases between them. Germline CDR1 is SGHTA and CDR2 is FQGNSA. The CDR3 region has the DNA TGTGCCAGCAGCTTACGCATCGGGACACGACACGGGCAGTACTTC. As protein: CASSLRIGTRHGQYF.

The chain links TRBV30 to TRBJ2-5, with TRBD1 matching over 7 bases. This CDR3 contains 15 residues. The trim removed 1 base at V and 1 base at J, leaving 6 bases unmatched. The germline CDR1 and CDR2 sequences are GTSNPN and SVGIG (reference sequence). The CDR3 region is CAWSDAGGSQETQYF. DNA of the CDR3: TGTGCCTGGAGTGATGCAGGGGGATCCCAAGAGACCCAGTACTTC.